This paragraph covers one T cell receptor beta chain sequence. The data were taken from a study of T cell responses to AZD1222 COVID-19 vaccine. It was second doses at about 4 or about 12 weeks that were pooled. V lost 6 bases and J 5 bases, leaving 17 bases between the germline ends. The CDR3 totals 15 residues. Germline lookup yields CDR1 SGHTA and CDR2 FQGTGA. Generated by immunoSEQ multiplex PCR, the TCRdb table keeps only in-frame clones and is missing some. Seen here are some 130,000 clones, 91% observed once, and the top ten hold approximately 2.1%. The sequence was obtained from an adult who received the AZD1222 COVID-19 vaccine. Source: peripheral blood, taken 28 days after the second AZD1222 dose. The chain joins TRBV7-3 to TRBJ2-4; TRBD2 might be the D (6 bases). DNA for the CDR3: TGTGCCAGCAGTTTCCCCGGGCGGGGTGAAAACATTCAGTACTTC. This gives the protein CASSFPGRGENIQYF.